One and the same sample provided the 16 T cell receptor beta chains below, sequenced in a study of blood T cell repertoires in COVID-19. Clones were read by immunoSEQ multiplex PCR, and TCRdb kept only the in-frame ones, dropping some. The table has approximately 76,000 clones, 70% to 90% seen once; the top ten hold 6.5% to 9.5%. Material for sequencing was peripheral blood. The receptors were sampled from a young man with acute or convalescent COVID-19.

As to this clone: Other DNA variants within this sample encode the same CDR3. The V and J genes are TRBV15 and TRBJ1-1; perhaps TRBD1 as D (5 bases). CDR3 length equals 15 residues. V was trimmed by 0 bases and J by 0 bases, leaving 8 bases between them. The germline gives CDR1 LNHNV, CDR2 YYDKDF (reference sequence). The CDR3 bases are TGTGCCACCAGCAGAGATCGGGGGATGAACACTGAAGCTTTCTTT. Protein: CATSRDRGMNTEAFF.

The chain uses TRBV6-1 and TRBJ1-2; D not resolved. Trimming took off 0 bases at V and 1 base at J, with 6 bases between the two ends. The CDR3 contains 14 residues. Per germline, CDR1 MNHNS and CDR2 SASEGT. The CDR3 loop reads CASSEAGVNYGYTF. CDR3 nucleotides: TGTGCCAGCAGTGAAGCCGGGGTTAACTATGGCTACACCTTC.

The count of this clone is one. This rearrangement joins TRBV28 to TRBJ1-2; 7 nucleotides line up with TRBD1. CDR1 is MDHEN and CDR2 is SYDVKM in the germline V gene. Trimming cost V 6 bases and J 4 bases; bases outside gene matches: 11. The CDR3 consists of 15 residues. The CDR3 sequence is CASSQGGTVIYGYTF. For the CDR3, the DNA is TGTGCCAGCAGCCAGGGGGGCACGGTGATCTATGGCTACACCTTC.

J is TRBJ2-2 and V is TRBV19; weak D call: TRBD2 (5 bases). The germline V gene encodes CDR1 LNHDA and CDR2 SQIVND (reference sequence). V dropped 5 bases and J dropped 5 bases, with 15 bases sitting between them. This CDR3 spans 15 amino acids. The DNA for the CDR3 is TGTGCCAGTAGTGCGGGCCTTACTGGGACCGGGGAGCTGTTTTTT. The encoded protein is CASSAGLTGTGELFF.

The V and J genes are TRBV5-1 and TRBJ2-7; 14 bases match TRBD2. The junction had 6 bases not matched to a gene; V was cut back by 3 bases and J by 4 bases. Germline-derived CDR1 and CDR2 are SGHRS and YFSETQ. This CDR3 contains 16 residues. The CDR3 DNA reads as TGCGCCAGCAGCTGGGGACTAGCGGGAGATTTATACGAGCAGTACTTC. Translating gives CASSWGLAGDLYEQYF.

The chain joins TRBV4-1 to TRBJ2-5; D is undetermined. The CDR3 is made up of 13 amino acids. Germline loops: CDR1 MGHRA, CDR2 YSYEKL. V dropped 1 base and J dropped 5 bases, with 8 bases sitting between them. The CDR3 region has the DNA TGCGCCAGCAGCCAAGCACTCGAGGAGACCCAGTACTTC. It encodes CASSQALEETQYF.

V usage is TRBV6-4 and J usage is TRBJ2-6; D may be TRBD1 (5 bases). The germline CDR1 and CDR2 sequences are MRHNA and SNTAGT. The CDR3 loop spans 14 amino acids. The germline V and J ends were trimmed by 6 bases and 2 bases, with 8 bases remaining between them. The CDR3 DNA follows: TGTGCCAGCAGCCAGGGAACTGGGGCCAACGTCCTGACTTTC. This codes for CASSQGTGANVLTF.

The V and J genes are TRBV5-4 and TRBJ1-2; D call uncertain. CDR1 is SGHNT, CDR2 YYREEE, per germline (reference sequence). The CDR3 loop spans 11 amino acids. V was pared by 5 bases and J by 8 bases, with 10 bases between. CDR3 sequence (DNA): TGTGCCAGCAGTCAAGGAGGAGGCTACACCTTC. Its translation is CASSQGGGYTF.

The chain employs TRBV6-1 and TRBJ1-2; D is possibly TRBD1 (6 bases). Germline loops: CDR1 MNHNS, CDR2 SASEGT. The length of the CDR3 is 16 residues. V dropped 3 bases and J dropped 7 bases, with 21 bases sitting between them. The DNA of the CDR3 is TGTGCCAGCAGTGAGCCTCCCAGGGGTCGTTCGGCTGGCTACACCTTC. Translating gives CASSEPPRGRSAGYTF.

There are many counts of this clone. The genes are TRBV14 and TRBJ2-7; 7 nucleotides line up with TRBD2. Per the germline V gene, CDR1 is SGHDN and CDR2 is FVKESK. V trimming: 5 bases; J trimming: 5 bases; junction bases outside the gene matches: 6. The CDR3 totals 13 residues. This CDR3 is CASSFLAENEQYF. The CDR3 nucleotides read TGTGCCAGCAGCTTTCTAGCGGAGAACGAGCAGTACTTC.

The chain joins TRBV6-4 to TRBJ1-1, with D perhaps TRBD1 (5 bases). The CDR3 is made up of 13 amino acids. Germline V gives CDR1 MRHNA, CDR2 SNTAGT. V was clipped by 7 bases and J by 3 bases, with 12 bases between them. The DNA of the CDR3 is TGTGCCAGCAATTCTACAGGAGACACTGAAGCTTTCTTT. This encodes CASNSTGDTEAFF.

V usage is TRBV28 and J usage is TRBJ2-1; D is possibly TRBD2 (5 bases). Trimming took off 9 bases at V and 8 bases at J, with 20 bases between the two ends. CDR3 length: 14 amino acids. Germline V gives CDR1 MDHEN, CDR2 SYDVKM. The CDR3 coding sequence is TGTGCCAGTGCCCCGGGCACGGAGGTCTATGAGCAGTTCTTC. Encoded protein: CASAPGTEVYEQFF.

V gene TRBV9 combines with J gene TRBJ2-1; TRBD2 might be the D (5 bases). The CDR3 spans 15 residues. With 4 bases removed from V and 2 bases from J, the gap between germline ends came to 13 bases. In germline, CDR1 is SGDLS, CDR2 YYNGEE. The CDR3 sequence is CASSPRDIPYNEQFF. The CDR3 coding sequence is TGTGCCAGCAGCCCTCGGGATATTCCCTACAATGAGCAGTTCTTC.

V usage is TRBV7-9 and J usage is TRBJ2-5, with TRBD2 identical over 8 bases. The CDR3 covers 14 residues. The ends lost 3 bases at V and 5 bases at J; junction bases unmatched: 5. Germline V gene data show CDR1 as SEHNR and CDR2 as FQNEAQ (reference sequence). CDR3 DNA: TGTGCCAGCAGCTTTCAGGTAGCGGGGGAGACCCAGTACTTC. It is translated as CASSFQVAGETQYF.

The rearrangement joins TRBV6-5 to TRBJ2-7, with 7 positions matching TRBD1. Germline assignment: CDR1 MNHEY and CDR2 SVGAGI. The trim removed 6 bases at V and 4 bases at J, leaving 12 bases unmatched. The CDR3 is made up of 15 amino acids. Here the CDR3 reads CASSPRGGRGYEQYF. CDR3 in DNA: TGTGCCAGCAGCCCCAGGGGTGGCAGGGGGTACGAGCAGTACTTC.

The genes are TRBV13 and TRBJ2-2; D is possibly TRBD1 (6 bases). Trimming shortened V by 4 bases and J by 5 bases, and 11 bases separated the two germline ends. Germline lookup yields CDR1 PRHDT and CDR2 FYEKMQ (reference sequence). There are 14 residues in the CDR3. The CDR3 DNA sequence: TGTGCCAGCAGCTCCAGGGGATGGACCGGGGAGCTGTTTTTT. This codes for CASSSRGWTGELFF.